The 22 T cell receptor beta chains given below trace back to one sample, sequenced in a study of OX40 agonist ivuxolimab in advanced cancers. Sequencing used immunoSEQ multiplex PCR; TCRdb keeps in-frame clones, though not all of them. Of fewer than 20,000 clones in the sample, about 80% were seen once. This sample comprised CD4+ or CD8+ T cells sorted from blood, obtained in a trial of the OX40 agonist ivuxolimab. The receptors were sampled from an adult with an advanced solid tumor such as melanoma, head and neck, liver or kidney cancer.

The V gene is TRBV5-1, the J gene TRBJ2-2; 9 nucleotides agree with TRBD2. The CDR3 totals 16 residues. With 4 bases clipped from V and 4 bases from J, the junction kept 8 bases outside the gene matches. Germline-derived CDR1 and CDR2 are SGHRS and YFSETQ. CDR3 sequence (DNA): TGCGCCAGCAGCCTACGACTAGCGGAGTCCACCGGGGAGCTGTTTTTT. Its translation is CASSLRLAESTGELFF.

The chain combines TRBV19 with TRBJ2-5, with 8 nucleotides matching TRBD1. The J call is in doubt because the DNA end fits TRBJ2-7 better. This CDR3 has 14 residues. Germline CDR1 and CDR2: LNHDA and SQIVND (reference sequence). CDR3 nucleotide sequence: TGTGCCAGTAGTACCATCACAGGGGGCTACGAGCAGTACTTC. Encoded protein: CASSTITGGYEQYF.

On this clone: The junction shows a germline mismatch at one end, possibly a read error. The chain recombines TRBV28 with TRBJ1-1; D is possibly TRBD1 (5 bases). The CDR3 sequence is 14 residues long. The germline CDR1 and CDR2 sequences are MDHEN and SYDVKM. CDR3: CASRPVTVNAEAFF. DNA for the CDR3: TGTGCCAGCAGGCCTGTGACAGTGAACGCTGAAGCTTTCTTT.

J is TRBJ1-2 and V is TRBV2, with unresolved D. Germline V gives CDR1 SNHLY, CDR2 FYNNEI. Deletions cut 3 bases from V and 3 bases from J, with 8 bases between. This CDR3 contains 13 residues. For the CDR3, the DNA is TGTGCCAGCAGTGATCTGATGGACTATGGCTACACCTTC. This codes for CASSDLMDYGYTF.

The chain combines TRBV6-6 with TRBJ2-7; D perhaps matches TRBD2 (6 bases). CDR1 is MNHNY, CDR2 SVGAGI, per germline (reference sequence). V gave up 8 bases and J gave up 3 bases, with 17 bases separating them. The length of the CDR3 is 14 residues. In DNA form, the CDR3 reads TGTGCCAGCCATCCGACGGGCGGGAACTACGAGCAGTACTTC. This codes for CASHPTGGNYEQYF.

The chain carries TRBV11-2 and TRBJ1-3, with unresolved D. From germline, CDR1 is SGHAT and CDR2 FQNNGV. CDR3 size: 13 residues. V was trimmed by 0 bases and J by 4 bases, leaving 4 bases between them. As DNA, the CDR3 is TGTGCCAGCAGCTTAGAGCCGGGAAACACCATATATTTT. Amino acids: CASSLEPGNTIYF.

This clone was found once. The CDR3 loop reads CASSSYGGPPYEQYF. For the CDR3, the DNA is TGTGCCAGCAGCTCGTACGGGGGCCCCCCCTACGAGCAGTACTTC. The V gene is TRBV7-6, the J gene TRBJ2-7; D is possibly TRBD1 or TRBD2 (6 bases each). Between the trimmed V and J ends, which lost 4 bases and 2 bases, there was a span of 15 bases. The CDR3 covers 15 residues. In germline, CDR1 is SGHVS, CDR2 FNYEAQ.

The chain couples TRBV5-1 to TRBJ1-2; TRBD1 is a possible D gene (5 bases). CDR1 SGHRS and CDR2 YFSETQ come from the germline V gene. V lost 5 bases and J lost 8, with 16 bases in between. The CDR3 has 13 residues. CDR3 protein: CASSQADNRGYTF. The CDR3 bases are TGCGCCAGCAGTCAGGCGGACAATAGGGGCTACACCTTC.

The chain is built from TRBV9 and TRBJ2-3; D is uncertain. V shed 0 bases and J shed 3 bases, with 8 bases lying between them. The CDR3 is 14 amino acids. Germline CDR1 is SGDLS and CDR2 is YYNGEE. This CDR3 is CASSVVGLTDTQYF. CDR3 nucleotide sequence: TGTGCCAGCAGCGTAGTAGGGCTTACAGATACGCAGTATTTT.

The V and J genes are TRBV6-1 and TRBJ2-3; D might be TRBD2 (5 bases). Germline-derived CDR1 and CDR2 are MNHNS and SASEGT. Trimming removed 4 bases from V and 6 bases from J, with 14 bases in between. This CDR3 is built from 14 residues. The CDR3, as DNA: TGTGCCAGCAGTGTTGAGCGGCCCCCGGATACGCAGTATTTT. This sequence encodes CASSVERPPDTQYF.

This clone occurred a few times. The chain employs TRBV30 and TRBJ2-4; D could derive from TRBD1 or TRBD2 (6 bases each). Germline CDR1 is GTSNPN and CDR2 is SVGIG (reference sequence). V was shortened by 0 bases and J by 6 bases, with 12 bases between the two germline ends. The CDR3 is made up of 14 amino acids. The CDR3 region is CAWSVQGGSNIQYF. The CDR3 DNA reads TGTGCCTGGAGTGTACAGGGAGGATCAAACATTCAGTACTTC. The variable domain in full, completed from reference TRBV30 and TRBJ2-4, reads SQTIHQWPATLVQPVGSPLSLECTVEGTSNPNLYWYRQAAGRGLQLLFYSVGIGQISSEVPQNLSASRPQDRQFILSSKKLLLSDSGFYLCAWSVQGGSNIQYFGAGTRLSVL.

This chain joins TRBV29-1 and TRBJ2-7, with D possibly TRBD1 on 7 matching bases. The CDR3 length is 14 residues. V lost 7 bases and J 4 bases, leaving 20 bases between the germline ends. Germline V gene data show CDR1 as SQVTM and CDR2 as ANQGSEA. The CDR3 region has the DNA TGCAGCGCGCAGGGGGGCCCATCTAAATACGAGCAGTACTTC. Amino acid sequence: CSAQGGPSKYEQYF.

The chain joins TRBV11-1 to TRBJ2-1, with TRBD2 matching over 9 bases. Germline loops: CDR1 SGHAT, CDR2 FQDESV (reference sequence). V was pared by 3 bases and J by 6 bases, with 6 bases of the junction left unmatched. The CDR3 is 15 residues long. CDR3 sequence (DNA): TGTGCCAGCAGCTTTAGCGGGAGAAGGGTCAATGAGCAGTTCTTC. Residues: CASSFSGRRVNEQFF.

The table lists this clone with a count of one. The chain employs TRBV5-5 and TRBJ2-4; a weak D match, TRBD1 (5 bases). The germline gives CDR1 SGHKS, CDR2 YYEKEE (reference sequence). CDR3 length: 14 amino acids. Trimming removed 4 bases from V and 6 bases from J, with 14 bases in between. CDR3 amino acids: CASSRREPPNIQYF. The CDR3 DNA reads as TGTGCCAGCAGCCGCAGGGAACCCCCAAACATTCAGTACTTC.

The CDR3 sequence is CASSRGLVDTQYF. DNA of the CDR3: TGCGCCAGCAGCCGGGGACTAGTGGATACGCAGTATTTT. The chain joins TRBV4-1 to TRBJ2-3; 8 bases agree with TRBD2. The CDR3 loop spans 13 amino acids. Trimming took 4 bases from V and 6 from J; bases not matched to a gene: 3. Germline V gene lookup returns CDR1 MGHRA and CDR2 YSYEKL.

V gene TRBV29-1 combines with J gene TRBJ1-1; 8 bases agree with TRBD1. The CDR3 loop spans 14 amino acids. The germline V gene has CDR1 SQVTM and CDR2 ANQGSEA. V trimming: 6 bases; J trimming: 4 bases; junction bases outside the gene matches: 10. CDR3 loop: CSVMARTGRTEAFF. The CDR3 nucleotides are TGCAGCGTCATGGCTAGGACAGGGCGCACTGAAGCTTTCTTT.

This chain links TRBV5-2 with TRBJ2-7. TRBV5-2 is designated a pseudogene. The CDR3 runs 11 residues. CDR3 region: CASSQNYEQYF. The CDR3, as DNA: TGTGCCAGCAGCCAAAACTACGAGCAGTACTTC.

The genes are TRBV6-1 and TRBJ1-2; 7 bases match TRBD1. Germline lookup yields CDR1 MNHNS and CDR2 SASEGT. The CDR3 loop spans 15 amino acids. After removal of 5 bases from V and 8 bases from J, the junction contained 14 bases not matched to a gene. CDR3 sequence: CASSTPMDRLGGYTF. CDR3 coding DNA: TGTGCCAGCAGTACTCCTATGGACAGGTTGGGCGGCTACACCTTC.

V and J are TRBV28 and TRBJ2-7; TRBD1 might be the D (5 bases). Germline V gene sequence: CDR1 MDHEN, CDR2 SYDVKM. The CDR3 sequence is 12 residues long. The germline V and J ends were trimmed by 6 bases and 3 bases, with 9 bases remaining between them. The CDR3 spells CASSRRGYEQYF. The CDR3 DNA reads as TGTGCCAGCAGCAGAAGGGGCTACGAGCAGTACTTC.

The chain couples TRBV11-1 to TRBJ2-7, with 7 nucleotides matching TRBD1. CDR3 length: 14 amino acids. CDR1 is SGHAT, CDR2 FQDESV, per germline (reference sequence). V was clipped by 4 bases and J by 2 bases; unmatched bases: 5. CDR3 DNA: TGTGCCAGCAGCTCGCCCCAGGGGGCCTACGAGCAGTACTTC. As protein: CASSSPQGAYEQYF.

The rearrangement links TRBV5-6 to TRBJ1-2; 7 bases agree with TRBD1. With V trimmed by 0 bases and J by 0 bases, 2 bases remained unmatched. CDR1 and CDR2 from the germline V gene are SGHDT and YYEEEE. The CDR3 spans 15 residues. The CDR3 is CASSLAGTANYGYTF. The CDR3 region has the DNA TGTGCCAGCAGCTTGGCCGGGACAGCTAACTATGGCTACACCTTC.

Written as DNA, the CDR3 is TGTGCCAGCAGTGACTCAGGGACTAGCGGGACAGATACGCAGTATTTT. Translating it yields CASSDSGTSGTDTQYF. The chain has TRBV6-4 and TRBJ2-3; 12 positions agree with TRBD2. In germline, CDR1 is MRHNA, CDR2 SNTAGT. This CDR3 spans 16 amino acids. V shed 0 bases, J shed 3 bases, and the junction held 1 base outside the gene matches.